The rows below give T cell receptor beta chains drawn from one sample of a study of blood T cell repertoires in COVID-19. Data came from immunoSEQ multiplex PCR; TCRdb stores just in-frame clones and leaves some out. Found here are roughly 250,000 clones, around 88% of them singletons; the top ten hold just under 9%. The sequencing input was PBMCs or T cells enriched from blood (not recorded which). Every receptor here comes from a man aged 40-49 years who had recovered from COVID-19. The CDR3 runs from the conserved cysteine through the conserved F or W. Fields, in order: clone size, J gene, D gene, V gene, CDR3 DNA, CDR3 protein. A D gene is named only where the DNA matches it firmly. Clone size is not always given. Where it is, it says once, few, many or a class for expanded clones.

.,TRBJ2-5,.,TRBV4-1,TGCGCCAGCAGCGCCCCGGGGGTAAGGGAGACCCAGTACTTC,CASSAPGVRETQYF
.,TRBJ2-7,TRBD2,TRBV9,TGTGCCAGCAGCGTAGGGACTAGCCTCTCCTACGAGCAGTACTTC,CASSVGTSLSYEQYF
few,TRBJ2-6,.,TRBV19,TGTGCCAGTAGTTCCCGGGTCCCAAGCCACGTTGGGGCCAACGTCCTGACTTTC,CASSSRVPSHVGANVLTF
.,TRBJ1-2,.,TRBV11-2,TGTGCCAGCAGCTTAGAAAGAAACAGCCTCCCTGTCTACACCTTC,CASSLERNSLPVYTF
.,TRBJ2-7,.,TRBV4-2,TGTGCCAGCAGCTCGAAGCTGACAGAGCCCTCGAGCTACGAGCAGTACTTC,CASSSKLTEPSSYEQYF
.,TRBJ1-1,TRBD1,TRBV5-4,TGTGCCAGCACGGGGACAGGATGGAACACTGAAGCTTTCTTT,CASTGTGWNTEAFF
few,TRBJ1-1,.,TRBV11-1,TGTGCCAGCAGCTTCCTCCGACAGGCGAACACTGAAGCTTTCTTT,CASSFLRQANTEAFF
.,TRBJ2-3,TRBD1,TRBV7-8,TGTGCCAGCAACCTGTTGACAGGGAGCCCAGATACGCAGTATTTT,CASNLLTGSPDTQYF
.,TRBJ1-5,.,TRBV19,TGTGCCACCATGTCTCAAGGAGCCATCCCTGTTCAGCCCCAGCATTTT,CATMSQGAIPVQPQHF
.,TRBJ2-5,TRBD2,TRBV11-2,TGTGCCAGCAGCTTAGTTCGCTCTAGCGGTAAAGAGACCCAGTACTTC,CASSLVRSSGKETQYF
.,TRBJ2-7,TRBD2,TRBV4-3,TGCGCCAGCAGCCAAGCACGGACTAGCGACTACGAGCAGTACTTC,CASSQARTSDYEQYF
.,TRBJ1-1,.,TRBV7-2,TGTGCCAGCAGCCCACCGACAGCACTCATGAACACTGAAGCTTTCTTT,CASSPPTALMNTEAFF
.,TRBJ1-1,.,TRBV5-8,TGTGCCAGCAGCTTCTACAGGGTCGCTTTCTTT,CASSFYRVAFF
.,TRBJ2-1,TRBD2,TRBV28,TGTGCCAGCAGTTTTAGCCTAGCGGGAGGTGGTGAGCAGTTCTTC,CASSFSLAGGGEQFF
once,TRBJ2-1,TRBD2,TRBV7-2,TGTGCCAGCAGCTTGACTAGCGATTTGGGGGAGCAGTTCTTC,CASSLTSDLGEQFF
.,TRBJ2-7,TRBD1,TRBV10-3,TGTGCCATCAGCCGGGACAGGTACTACGAGCAGTACTTC,CAISRDRYYEQYF
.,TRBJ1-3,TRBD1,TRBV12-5,TGTGCTAGTGGACTCGACAGGGCCTCTGGAAACACCATATATTTT,CASGLDRASGNTIYF
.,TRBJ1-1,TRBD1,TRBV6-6,TGTGCCAGCAGTTACTCAGGGGGCGCGACTGAAGCTTTCTTT,CASSYSGGATEAFF
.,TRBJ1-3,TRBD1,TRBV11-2,TGTGCCAGCAGCCCGACAGGGCACTCTGGAAACACCATATATTTT,CASSPTGHSGNTIYF
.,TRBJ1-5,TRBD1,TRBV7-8,TGTGCCAGCAGCTTAAGCAGGGGGCTGAGCAATCAGCCCCAGCATTTT,CASSLSRGLSNQPQHF
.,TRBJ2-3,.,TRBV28,TGTGCCAGCAGCGTCGTAACAGATACGCAGTATTTT,CASSVVTDTQYF
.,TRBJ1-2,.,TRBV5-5,TGTGCCAGCAGCTTAGACGTGGGGCCTGGCTATGGCTACACCTTC,CASSLDVGPGYGYTF
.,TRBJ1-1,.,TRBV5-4,TGTGCCAGCAGCGACGAGGTGCGTCTCAACACTGAAGCTTTCTTT,CASSDEVRLNTEAFF
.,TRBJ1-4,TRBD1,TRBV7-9,TGTGCCAGCAGCCACGGACAGGGGGCCAGAGAAAAACTGTTTTTT,CASSHGQGAREKLFF
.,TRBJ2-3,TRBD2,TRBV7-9,TGTGCCAGCAGCTTAGGAGTAGCGGGAGTTAGCACAGATACGCAGTATTTT,CASSLGVAGVSTDTQYF
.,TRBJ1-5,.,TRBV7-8,TGTGCCAGCAGCTTAGCTTCGGGGGTTCATCAGCCCCAGCATTTT,CASSLASGVHQPQHF
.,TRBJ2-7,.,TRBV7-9,TGTGCCAGCAGCTTCGGAGGAGACTACGAGCAGTACTTC,CASSFGGDYEQYF